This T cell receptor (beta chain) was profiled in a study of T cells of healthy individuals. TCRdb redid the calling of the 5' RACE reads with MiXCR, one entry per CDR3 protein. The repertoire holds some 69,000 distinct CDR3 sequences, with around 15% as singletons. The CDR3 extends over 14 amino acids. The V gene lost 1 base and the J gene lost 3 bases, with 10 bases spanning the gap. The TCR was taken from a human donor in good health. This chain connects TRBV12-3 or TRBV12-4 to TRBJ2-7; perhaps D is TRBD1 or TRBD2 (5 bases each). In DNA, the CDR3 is TGTGCCAGCAGTTTAGACGGGGCTCTCTACGAGCAGTACTTC. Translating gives CASSLDGALYEQYF.